This entry concerns a single T cell receptor beta chain. The antigen remains unidentified. The data were taken from a study of radiation and T cells in renal cell carcinoma. Study results and limitations: In blood, top tumor clones expanded by 2 weeks, shrinking by 4.

Time point described: blood 4 weeks post-SBRT, at nephrectomy. As for treatment: 15 Gy SBRT to primary tumor, nephrectomy 4 weeks later. Generated by immunoSEQ multiplex PCR, the TCRdb table keeps only in-frame clones and is missing some. The sample holds about 86,000 clones, around four fifths seen once. The germline V gene has CDR1 MNHEY and CDR2 SVGAGI. The ends were cut back, 0 bases at V and 6 bases at J, with 12 bases in the middle. This CDR3 comprises 15 residues. V gene TRBV6-5 combines with J gene TRBJ2-1, with a weak D call TRBD1 (5 bases). Sequences were derived from blood, sampled from a patient whose treatment included radiotherapy and nephrectomy. This TCR derives from a man between 50 and 59 years old with renal cell carcinoma. This CDR3 reads CASSYSNQGANEQFF. For the CDR3, the DNA is TGTGCCAGCAGTTACTCGAACCAGGGTGCCAATGAGCAGTTCTTC.